This TCR beta chain was retrieved from a study of blood T cell repertoires in COVID-19. Background on the study: T cells, B-cell-depleted T cells, or PBMCs provided the cDNA or gDNA that served as material.

Clones were sequenced by immunoSEQ multiplex PCR, and TCRdb holds only the in-frame ones, with some missing. The sample holds around 190,000 clones, approximately 80% seen once. One Seattle source followed patients from active infection through their disease course. The specimen was peripheral blood. This TCR derives from a woman in her thirties or forties with COVID-19, enrolled during active disease.

The CDR3 nucleotides read TGTGCCAGCTCCCTGGCCGGGACTAGTAACGAGCAGTACTTC. Translating gives CASSLAGTSNEQYF. The V call is TRBV27, the J call TRBJ2-7, with TRBD2 identical over 8 bases. The V gene end was trimmed by 8 bases and the J gene end by 5 bases; junction bases not matched to a gene: 11. CDR3 length: 14 residues. Germline assignment: CDR1 MNHEY and CDR2 SMNVEV (reference sequence).